Listed here are 16 T cell receptor beta chains from one sample, sequenced in a study of glioma-infiltrating T cells after dendritic cell vaccination. The time point denotes: after dendritic cell vaccination, including at tumor progression/relapse. The table came from immunoSEQ multiplex PCR; TCRdb's copy has only in-frame clones and leaves some out. The profile shows roughly 100,000 clones, roughly 90% of them singletons. This specimen consisted of blood, obtained after dendritic cell vaccination. All receptors derive from a human donor with glioblastoma.

CDR3 residues: CASSSGLARDEQFF. DNA for the CDR3: TGTGCCAGCAGCTCGGGACTAGCTCGCGATGAGCAGTTCTTC. This chain uses TRBV7-3 with TRBJ2-1; 9 bases map to TRBD2. CDR3 length equals 14 residues. Per the germline V gene, CDR1 is SGHTA and CDR2 is FQGTGA. V gave up 4 bases and J gave up 8 bases; unmatched junction bases: 6.

The chain employs TRBV20-1 and TRBJ1-4; no firm D call. The CDR3 is made up of 11 amino acids. The V end lost 5 bases, the J end lost 7 bases, and 8 bases lay between the germline ends. From germline, CDR1 is DFQATT and CDR2 SNEGSKA (reference sequence). The CDR3 is CSAYSSEKLFF. The CDR3 DNA reads TGCAGTGCTTACAGTAGTGAAAAACTGTTTTTT.

The chain uses TRBV5-1 and TRBJ2-1, with 8 bases aligning to TRBD2. Germline V gene sequence: CDR1 SGHRS, CDR2 YFSETQ. The V segment lost 4 bases and the J segment 4 bases; nucleotides outside the gene matches: 7. This CDR3 has 15 residues. CDR3 amino acids: CASSLITSGYNEQFF. The CDR3 DNA follows: TGCGCCAGCAGCCTGATAACTAGCGGATACAATGAGCAGTTCTTC.

J is TRBJ1-4 and V is TRBV12-5; D may be TRBD1 (6 bases). Germline V CDR1 and CDR2: LGHNT, FRNRAP. Trimming pared 1 base from V and 3 bases from J, leaving 9 bases between. The CDR3 consists of 15 residues. CDR3 DNA sequence: TGTGCTAGTGGTTTGGGCAGGGGTGCTAATGAAAAACTGTTTTTT. It codes for CASGLGRGANEKLFF.

V and J are TRBV30 and TRBJ1-2; TRBD1 aligns across 7 bases. Trimming took 7 bases from V and 8 from J; bases not matched to a gene: 13. From germline, CDR1 is GTSNPN and CDR2 SVGIG (reference sequence). CDR3 length: 13 amino acids. CDR3 protein: CASRGRGPSGYTF. The CDR3 region has the DNA TGTGCCTCGAGGGGTAGGGGGCCGTCGGGCTACACCTTC.

The chain couples TRBV4-1 to TRBJ2-1, with 13 nucleotides matching TRBD2. The CDR3 has 18 amino acids. Germline values: CDR1 MGHRA, CDR2 YSYEKL. V shed 5 bases and J 7 bases; nucleotides not matched to a gene: 14. The CDR3 loop reads CASSEGVLAGGLANEQFF. The CDR3 DNA is TGCGCCAGCAGCGAAGGGGTACTAGCGGGAGGGCTTGCAAATGAGCAGTTCTTC.

The chain has TRBV5-1 and TRBJ1-3, with a weak D call TRBD1 (5 bases). The CDR3 is made up of 14 amino acids. V lost 6 bases, J lost 3 bases, and 13 bases lay in between. Germline CDR1 SGHRS, CDR2 YFSETQ. The CDR3 is CASTPGLHGNTIYF. The CDR3 coding sequence is TGCGCCAGCACACCAGGGTTACATGGAAACACCATATATTTT.

This rearrangement joins TRBV14 to TRBJ1-1; D gene uncertain. The V gene lost 8 bases and the J gene lost 5 bases, with 3 bases spanning the gap. This CDR3 is 9 amino acids long. The V gene's germline CDR1 is SGHDN and CDR2 FVKESK. The CDR3 DNA follows: TGTGCCAGCCGGACTGAAGCTTTCTTT. It yields the protein CASRTEAFF.

The chain recombines TRBV6-5 with TRBJ2-7; tentative D call: TRBD1 (6 bases). The CDR3 contains 16 residues. With 2 bases removed from V and 2 bases from J, the gap between germline ends came to 16 bases. The germline gives CDR1 MNHEY, CDR2 SVGAGI. CDR3 sequence (DNA): TGTGCCAGCAGTTACAGTGGTCAGGACAGCACCTACGAGCAGTACTTC. Its translation: CASSYSGQDSTYEQYF.

This rearrangement joins TRBV10-2 to TRBJ1-5; D is undetermined. The germline CDR1 and CDR2 sequences are WSHSY and SAAADI. The CDR3 extends over 14 amino acids. With 1 base removed from V and 2 bases from J, the gap between germline ends came to 6 bases. Written as DNA, the CDR3 is TGCGCCAGCAGTGAGTACCAGGGCAATCAGCCCCAGCATTTT. Translation: CASSEYQGNQPQHF.

The chain has TRBV14 and TRBJ2-7; D call uncertain. This CDR3 comprises 11 residues. V lost 5 bases and J 2 bases, leaving 4 bases between the germline ends. The germline V gene encodes CDR1 SGHDN and CDR2 FVKESK. In DNA, the CDR3 is TGTGCCAGCAGCAACACCTACGAGCAGTACTTC. Protein product: CASSNTYEQYF.

J is TRBJ1-1 and V is TRBV28, with 7 bases aligning to TRBD1. The length of the CDR3 is 14 residues. V trimming: 7 bases; J trimming: 5 bases; junction bases outside the gene matches: 10. Per germline, CDR1 MDHEN and CDR2 SYDVKM. In DNA, the CDR3 is TGTGCCAGCATACCCCCACAGGGGCGGACTGAAGCTTTCTTT. This encodes CASIPPQGRTEAFF.

The V call is TRBV4-1, the J call TRBJ2-3, with D possibly being TRBD2 (5 bases). V lost 4 bases and J lost 0, with 14 bases in between. The CDR3 sequence is 16 residues long. Germline V gene sequence: CDR1 MGHRA, CDR2 YSYEKL. As DNA, the CDR3 is TGCGCCAGCAGCCCAGCCGCGGGTCTGAGCACAGATACGCAGTATTTT. Its translation is CASSPAAGLSTDTQYF.

The chain links TRBV11-2 to TRBJ2-7, with D possibly TRBD1 on 5 matching bases. The V end lost 0 bases, the J end lost 6 bases, and 12 bases lay between the germline ends. The CDR3 has 14 residues. Germline lookup yields CDR1 SGHAT and CDR2 FQNNGV. CDR3 protein: CASSLDRVVGEQYF. The CDR3 bases are TGTGCCAGCAGCTTAGACAGGGTGGTTGGCGAGCAGTACTTC.

This chain connects TRBV5-1 to TRBJ2-2, with TRBD2 identical over 11 bases. Trimming cost V 4 bases and J 7 bases; bases outside gene matches: 9. This CDR3 region has 16 residues. CDR1 is SGHRS, CDR2 YFSETQ, per germline. CDR3 loop: CASSQIAGGLGGELFF. DNA of the CDR3: TGCGCCAGCAGCCAGATAGCGGGAGGGCTCGGCGGGGAGCTGTTTTTT.

The rearrangement joins TRBV2 to TRBJ2-2; 12 nucleotides match TRBD2. CDR1 and CDR2 from the germline V gene are SNHLY and FYNNEI. V lost 4 bases and J lost 6; bases outside the gene matches: 0. CDR3 length: 14 amino acids. The CDR3 is CASSGLAGAGELFF. The CDR3 DNA sequence: TGTGCCAGCAGTGGACTAGCGGGGGCCGGGGAGCTGTTTTTT.